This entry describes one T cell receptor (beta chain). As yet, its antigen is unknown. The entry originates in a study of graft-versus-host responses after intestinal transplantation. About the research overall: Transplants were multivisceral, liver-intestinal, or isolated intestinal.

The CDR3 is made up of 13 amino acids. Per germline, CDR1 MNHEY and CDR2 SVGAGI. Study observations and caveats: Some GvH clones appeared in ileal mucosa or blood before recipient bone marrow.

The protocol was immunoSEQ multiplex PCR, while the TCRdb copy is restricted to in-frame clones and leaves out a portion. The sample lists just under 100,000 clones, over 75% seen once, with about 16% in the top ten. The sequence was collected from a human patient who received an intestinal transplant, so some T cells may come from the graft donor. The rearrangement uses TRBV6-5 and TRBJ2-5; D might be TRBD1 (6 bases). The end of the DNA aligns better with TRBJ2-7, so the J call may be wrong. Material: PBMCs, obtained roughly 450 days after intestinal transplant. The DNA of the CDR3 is TGTGCCAGCAGTCCCGACAGGAGATACGAGCAGTACTTC. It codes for CASSPDRRYEQYF.